This T cell receptor beta chain was found in a study of blood T cell repertoires in COVID-19. This clone was detected only once. Generated by immunoSEQ multiplex PCR, the TCRdb table keeps only in-frame clones and is missing some. Of 210,000 or so clones listed, roughly four fifths are singletons. Per the germline V gene, CDR1 is MNHEY and CDR2 is SVGAGI. Trimming cost V 5 bases and J 5 bases; bases outside gene matches: 10. This CDR3 contains 15 residues. Sequenced material: peripheral blood. The sequence derives from a woman between 50 and 59 years old with active or convalescent COVID-19. The rearrangement links TRBV6-5 to TRBJ2-7; 9 positions agree with TRBD1. Written as DNA, the CDR3 is TGTGCCAGCAGTCGAACCCGGGACAGGGTCCACGAGCAGTACTTC. Its translation is CASSRTRDRVHEQYF.